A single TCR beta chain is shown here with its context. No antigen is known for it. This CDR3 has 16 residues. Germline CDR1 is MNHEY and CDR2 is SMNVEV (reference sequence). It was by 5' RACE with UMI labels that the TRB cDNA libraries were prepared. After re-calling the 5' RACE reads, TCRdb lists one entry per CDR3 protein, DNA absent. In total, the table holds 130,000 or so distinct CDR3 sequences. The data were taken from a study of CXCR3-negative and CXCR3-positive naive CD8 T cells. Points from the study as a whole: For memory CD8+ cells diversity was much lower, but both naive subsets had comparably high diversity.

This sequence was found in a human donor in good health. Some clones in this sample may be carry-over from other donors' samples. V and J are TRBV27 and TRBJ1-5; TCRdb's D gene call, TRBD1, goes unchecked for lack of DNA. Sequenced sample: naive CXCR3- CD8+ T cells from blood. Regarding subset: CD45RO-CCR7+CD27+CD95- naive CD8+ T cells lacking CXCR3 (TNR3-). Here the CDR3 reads CASSPSQGEVSQPQHF.